The entry that follows covers one T cell receptor (beta chain) sequence. Its antigen remains unknown. CDR1 is MNHNS and CDR2 is SASEGT in the germline V gene. V was pared by 4 bases and J by 5 bases, with 8 bases of the junction left unmatched. The CDR3 loop spans 16 amino acids. Profiled with immunoSEQ multiplex PCR; TCRdb holds only in-frame clones, not every one. The table records roughly 150,000 clones, 80% to 90% of them present only once. This record comes from a study of T cell responses to AZD1222 COVID-19 vaccine. Overall study results and limits: Close to half of spike-specific TCRs reportedly recognize unmutated variant regions. Two AZD1222 doses significantly raised spike-specific TCR breadth and depth over controls.

The chain joins TRBV6-1 to TRBJ2-5; 12 nucleotides align to TRBD2. Sequencing was performed on peripheral blood, taken on day 0 of AZD1222 vaccination. The receptor was isolated from an adult in good health. The CDR3 DNA reads as TGTGCCAGCAGTGGTCGACTAGCGGGAGTTGAGGAGACCCAGTACTTC. It yields the protein CASSGRLAGVEETQYF.